This T cell receptor beta chain was observed in a study of T cell responses to AZD1222 COVID-19 vaccine (dated by TCRdb to 2020 to 2022). Notes on the research overall: TCR sequencing was performed for roughly 240 trial participants, of whom about 200 were given two doses of AZD1222 and 26 were given two doses of MenACWY control vaccine. Trial participants were enrolled by age into subgroups of 18-55, 56-69 and 70-plus years, and about 150, 27 and 61 TCR-sequenced participants, respectively, were included in these subgroups.

According to the study, the label for this sample's time point signals: about 28 days (+/-7) after the second vaccine dose. AZD1222 recipients whose second dose came at about 4 weeks and those whose second dose came at about 12 weeks were combined into one group, since spike-specific TCR depth and breadth did not differ between the two schedules. The vaccinee samples were drawn from two UK trials, COV001 and COV002, one of which was a single-blind randomized controlled phase 2/3 trial testing AZD1222 (ChAdOx1 nCoV-19) in healthy adults. For TCRbeta chain sequencing, PBMC samples were collected from trial participants at day 0 and at day 28 after the second dose. General findings and caveats noted by the study authors: Conclusions about previously exposed vaccinees are limited, since just five to seven AZD1222 recipients were seropositive for SARS-CoV-2 at baseline. The 56-69-year group was small, and its depth increase did not reach significance, likely because of low power. Participants were mostly white British and included more females than males, and it was suggested by the authors that clonal diversity may have been underestimated. After two AZD1222 doses, spike-specific TCR breadth and depth were significantly higher than at day 0 and than in MenACWY recipients. Nearly half of unique spike-specific TCRs reportedly recognized epitopes outside regions mutated in the B.1.351 and B.1.1.7 variants. No day 14 peak-response samples were available, so repertoires were characterized only after the peak T cell response. The whole spike protein was spanned by vaccine-associated CD4 TCRs, and dominant responses were seen in regions 160-218 and 743-854.

In regard to this clone: The antigen it binds to is not known. No base quality information exists; no much larger clone differs at one position.

The CDR3 regions of human TCRbeta chains were subjected to immunosequencing. The study's own analysis went as follows. Repertoire TCRs were checked for matches against a reference library of SARS-CoV-2-specific TCRs that had been generated using the MIRA antigen-specificity platform. Breadth was defined as the fraction of unique TCRs that were SARS-CoV-2-associated, and depth was defined as the fraction of total T cells that were SARS-CoV-2-associated. Using the MIRA data, every spike-specific TCR was mapped to the spike region that the TCR reacted to and assigned to either a CD4 or a CD8 class. Log10-transformed breadth and depth values were compared by one-way ANOVA with Sidak's multiple comparisons tests. TCRdb limited this immuneACCESS table to in-frame rearrangements with V and J called. A share of clones is missing; checked studies link under half to unresolved V genes, and the rest is unexplained. The D gene and trimming were derived from the DNA, and the V and J assignments and clone size from that table. The sample table holds around 80,000 clones, of which 92% were seen once. The ten largest clones add up to approximately 4.5% of the sample.

Trimming takes 4 bases from V and 4 bases from J, and the germline ends sit 17 bases apart. The CDR3 has 16 amino acids, counting the end cysteine and phenylalanine. The kept DNA is CDR3 alone, 48 bases in frame from the first base. Taken from the germline V gene, the CDR1 and CDR2 loops are KGHSH and LQKENI. The sample in question was peripheral blood, obtained 28 days after the second AZD1222 dose. Recombination joined TRBV18 with TRBJ2-1; a tentative D match to TRBD2 spans 6 bases. The source is an adult who received the AZD1222 COVID-19 vaccine. The CDR3 region has the sequence CASSRDWTTQYNEQFF. The nucleotide sequence reads TGTGCCAGCTCACGGGACTGGACTACCCAATACAATGAGCAGTTCTTC.